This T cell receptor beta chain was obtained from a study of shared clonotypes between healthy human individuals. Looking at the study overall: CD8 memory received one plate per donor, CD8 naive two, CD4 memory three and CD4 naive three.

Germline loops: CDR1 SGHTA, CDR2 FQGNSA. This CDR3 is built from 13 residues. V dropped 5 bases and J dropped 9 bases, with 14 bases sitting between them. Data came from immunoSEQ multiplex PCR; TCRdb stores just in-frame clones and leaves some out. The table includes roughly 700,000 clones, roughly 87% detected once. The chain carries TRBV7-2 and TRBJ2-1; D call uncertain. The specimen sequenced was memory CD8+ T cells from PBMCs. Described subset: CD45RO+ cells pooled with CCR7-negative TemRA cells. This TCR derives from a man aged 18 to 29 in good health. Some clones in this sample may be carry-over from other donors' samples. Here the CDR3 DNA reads TGTGCCAGCAGCCTAACTGGAGCCTTTGAGCAGTTCTTC. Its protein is CASSLTGAFEQFF.